This section outlines one TCR beta chain sequence together with its context. Its target is unknown. These data belong to a study of shared clonotypes between healthy human individuals. Study-level points and caveats: The study generally estimated greater richness for naive than memory subsets.

The naive CD8 subset, CD45RO-negative cells positively selected for CCR7, excluded terminally differentiated effector memory CD45RA+ cells. CDR1 and CDR2 from the germline V gene are MDHEN and SYDVKM. The CDR3 is 13 residues long. The V and J ends lost 1 base and 15 bases, in that order; junction bases with no gene match: 1. Measured with immunoSEQ multiplex PCR; TCRdb has only the in-frame clones, and not every one. In the table there are roughly 1,800,000 clones, just under 95% of which are singletons. The sequence was obtained from a young man in good health. Material: naive CD8+ T cells sorted from blood. The rearrangement joins TRBV28 to TRBJ2-1, with 15 bases matching TRBD2. CDR3 coding DNA: TGTGCCAGCAGTTTATTGGGACTAGCGGGGGGGTTCTTC. Translated, it gives CASSLLGLAGGFF.